This T cell receptor beta chain came from a study of blood T cells in healthy people across ages. Study-level findings and limits: The lack of PBMC sorting stopped any conclusive naive versus antigen-experienced comparison.

A second about 7 to 12 cycle PCR used barcoded and J-beta primers. TCRdb reprocessed the 5' RACE reads via MiXCR and lists one record per CDR3 protein. The sample shows some 1.5 million distinct CDR3 sequences, about 28% of them seen only once. This clonotype was detected many times. As yet, its antigen is unknown. The CDR3 loop spans 14 amino acids. V gave up 3 bases and J gave up 3 bases; unmatched junction bases: 3. From germline, CDR1 is SQVTM and CDR2 ANQGSEA. The sequenced sample consisted of blood. This rearrangement joins TRBV29-1 to TRBJ2-1, with 9 bases identical to TRBD2. The clonotype originates from a woman in her 30s in good health. CDR3 sequence reads: CSVEGTSIYNEQFF. DNA of the CDR3: TGCAGCGTTGAGGGGACTAGCATCTACAATGAGCAGTTCTTC.